This TCR beta chain derives from a study of shared clonotypes between healthy human individuals. The overall study: CD8 memory received one plate per donor, CD8 naive two, CD4 memory three and CD4 naive three.

Positively selected for CCR7, the CD45RO-negative cells used as naive CD8 cells excluded terminally differentiated effector memory CD45RA+ cells. Assay: immunoSEQ multiplex PCR; the TCRdb copy retains only in-frame clones and omits some. The data contain a few million clones, 90% to 95% of them singletons. Trimming took 6 bases from V and 5 from J, leaving 14 bases between them. The length of the CDR3 is 13 residues. Germline CDR1 is WSHSY and CDR2 is SAAADI. This chain joins TRBV10-2 and TRBJ2-7; no reliable D call. The receptor's source is a man aged 18 to 29 in good health. Some clones in this sample may be carry-over from other donors' samples. The specimen was naive CD8+ T cells from PBMCs. DNA of the CDR3: TGCGCCAGCAGGGTCCAGATGGCGGACGAGCAGTACTTC. This gives the protein CASRVQMADEQYF.